This T cell receptor beta chain was obtained from a study of shared T cell receptors in the human thymus. This CDR3 is built from 15 residues. The junction had 7 bases not matched to a gene; V was cut back by 4 bases and J by 4 bases. Germline CDR1 is MNHEY and CDR2 is SVGAGI. Only in-frame clones appear in the TCRdb table, and some are missing; sequencing was by immunoSEQ multiplex PCR. In the table there are more than 550,000 clones, 80% to 90% of which are singletons. These same records also appear under a second study, on human thymus T cells. As reported in that work: Donation came from healthy Finnish infants having corrective surgery for congenital heart defects. Thymus specimens were resections from corrective heart surgery. Thymic and blood repertoires seemed to favor certain V and J genes. Related research described thymic repertoires that were highly overlapping among unrelated individuals.

The specimen was thymocytes. The rearrangement uses TRBV6-5 and TRBJ1-2; 9 bases align to TRBD1. The receptor's source is a girl under three years old with a congenital heart defect. The CDR3 DNA sequence: TGTGCCAGCAGTTCCCGGGACAGGGCCCCCTATGGCTACACCTTC. Translated, it gives CASSSRDRAPYGYTF.